This TCR beta chain was retrieved from a study of beta chain features in type 1 diabetes. Per the germline V gene, CDR1 is PRHDT and CDR2 is FYEKMQ (reference sequence). The CDR3 consists of 15 residues. With 3 bases clipped from V and 3 bases from J, the junction kept 2 bases outside the gene matches. Study-wide points: For TCRB rearrangement, an influence of HLA type remained unresolved here.

This clone was recorded a few times. Its matching antigen is unknown. Isolated RNA was reverse transcribed in full, so expressed TCRB transcripts were sequenced. Sequencing was performed with immunoSEQ multiplex PCR; in TCRdb, only in-frame clones are kept and a portion is missing. The sample carries around 500,000 clones, approximately 30% recorded once. Sequencing was done on a sample of naive CD4+ T cells from blood. V and J are TRBV13 and TRBJ2-1; 10 nucleotides match TRBD2. This clonotype was obtained from a man between 18 and 35 years old in good health. This CDR3 is CASSFTSGNYNEQFF. As DNA, the CDR3 is TGTGCCAGCAGCTTTACTAGCGGGAACTACAATGAGCAGTTCTTC.